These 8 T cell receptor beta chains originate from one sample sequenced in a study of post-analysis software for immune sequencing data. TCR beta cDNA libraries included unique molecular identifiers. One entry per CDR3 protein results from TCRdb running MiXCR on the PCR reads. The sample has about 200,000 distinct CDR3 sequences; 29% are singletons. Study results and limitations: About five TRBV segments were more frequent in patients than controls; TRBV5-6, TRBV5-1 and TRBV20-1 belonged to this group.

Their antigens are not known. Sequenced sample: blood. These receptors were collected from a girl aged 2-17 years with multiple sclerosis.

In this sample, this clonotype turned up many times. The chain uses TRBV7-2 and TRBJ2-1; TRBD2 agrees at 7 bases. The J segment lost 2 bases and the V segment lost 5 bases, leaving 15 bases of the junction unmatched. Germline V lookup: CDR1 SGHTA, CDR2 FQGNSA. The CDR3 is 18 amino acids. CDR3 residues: CASSKGNPPSGPYNEQFF. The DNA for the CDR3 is TGTGCCAGCAGCAAAGGGAACCCGCCTAGCGGACCCTACAATGAGCAGTTCTTC. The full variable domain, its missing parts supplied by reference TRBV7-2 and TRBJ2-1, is GAGVSQSPSNKVTEKGKDVELRCDPISGHTALYWYRQSLGQGLEFLIYFQGNSAPDKSGLPSDRFSAERTGGSVSTLTIQRTQQEDSAVYLCASSKGNPPSGPYNEQFFGPGTRLTVL.

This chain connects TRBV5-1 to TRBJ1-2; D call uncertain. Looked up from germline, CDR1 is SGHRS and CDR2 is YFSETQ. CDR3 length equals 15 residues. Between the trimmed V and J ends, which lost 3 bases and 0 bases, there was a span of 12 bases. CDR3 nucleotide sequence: TGCGCCAGCAGCTCCCGGGCAGGAACTAACTATGGCTACACCTTC. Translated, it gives CASSSRAGTNYGYTF.

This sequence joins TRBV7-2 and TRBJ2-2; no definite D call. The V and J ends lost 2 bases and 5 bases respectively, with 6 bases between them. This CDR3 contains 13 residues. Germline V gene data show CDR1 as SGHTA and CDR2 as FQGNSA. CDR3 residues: CASSLQRTGELFF. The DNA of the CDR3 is TGTGCCAGCAGCTTACAGAGGACCGGGGAGCTGTTTTTT. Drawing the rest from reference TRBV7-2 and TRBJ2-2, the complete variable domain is GAGVSQSPSNKVTEKGKDVELRCDPISGHTALYWYRQSLGQGLEFLIYFQGNSAPDKSGLPSDRFSAERTGGSVSTLTIQRTQQEDSAVYLCASSLQRTGELFFGEGSRLTVL.

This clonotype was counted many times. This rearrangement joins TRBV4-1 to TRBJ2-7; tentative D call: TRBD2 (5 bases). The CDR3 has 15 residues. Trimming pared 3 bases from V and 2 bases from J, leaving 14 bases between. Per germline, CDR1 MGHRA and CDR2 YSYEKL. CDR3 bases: TGCGCCAGCAGCCATATGAGACGGGGAACCTACGAGCAGTACTTC. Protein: CASSHMRRGTYEQYF.

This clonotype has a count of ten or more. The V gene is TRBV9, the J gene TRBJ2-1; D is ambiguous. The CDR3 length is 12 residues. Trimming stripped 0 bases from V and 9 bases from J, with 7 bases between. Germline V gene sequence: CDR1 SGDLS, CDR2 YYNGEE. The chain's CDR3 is CASSVELGEQFF. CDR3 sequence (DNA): TGTGCCAGCAGCGTAGAGCTGGGTGAGCAGTTCTTC.

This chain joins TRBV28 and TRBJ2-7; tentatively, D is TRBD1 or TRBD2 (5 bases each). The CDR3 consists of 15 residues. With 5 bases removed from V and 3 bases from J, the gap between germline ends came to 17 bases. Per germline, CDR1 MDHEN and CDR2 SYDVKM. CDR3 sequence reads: CASSPLQGVGYEQYF. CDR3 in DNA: TGTGCCAGCAGTCCCCTGCAGGGAGTAGGCTACGAGCAGTACTTC.

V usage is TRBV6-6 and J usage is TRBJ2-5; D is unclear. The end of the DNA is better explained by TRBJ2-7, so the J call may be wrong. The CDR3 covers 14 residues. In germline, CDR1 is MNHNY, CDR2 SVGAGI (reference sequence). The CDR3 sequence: CASNQHLYSYEQYF. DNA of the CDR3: TGTGCCAGCAACCAGCATTTGTACAGCTACGAGCAGTACTTC.

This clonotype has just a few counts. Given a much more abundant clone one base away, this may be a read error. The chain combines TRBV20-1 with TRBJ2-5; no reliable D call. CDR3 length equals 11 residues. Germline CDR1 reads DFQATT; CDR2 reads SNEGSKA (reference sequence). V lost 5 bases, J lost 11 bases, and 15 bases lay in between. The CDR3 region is CSAPDAHEQYF. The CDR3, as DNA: TGCAGTGCTCCTGATGCCCATGAGCAGTACTTC.